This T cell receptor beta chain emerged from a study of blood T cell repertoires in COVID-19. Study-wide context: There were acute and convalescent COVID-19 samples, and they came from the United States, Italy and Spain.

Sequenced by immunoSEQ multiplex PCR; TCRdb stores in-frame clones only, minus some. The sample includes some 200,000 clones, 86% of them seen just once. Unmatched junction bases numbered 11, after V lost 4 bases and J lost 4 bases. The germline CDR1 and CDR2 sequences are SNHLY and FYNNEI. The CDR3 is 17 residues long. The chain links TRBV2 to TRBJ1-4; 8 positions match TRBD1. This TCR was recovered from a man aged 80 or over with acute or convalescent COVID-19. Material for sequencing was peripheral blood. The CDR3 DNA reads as TGTGCCAGCAGTGGATTATTAGGGACAGGAGATAATGAAAAACTGTTTTTT. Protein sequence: CASSGLLGTGDNEKLFF.